A selection of T cell receptor beta chains follows, all from one sample in a study of beta chain features in type 1 diabetes. Profiling relied on immunoSEQ multiplex PCR, and the TCRdb table lists in-frame clones only, not all of them. The sample includes a few hundred thousand clones, 16% of them seen just once. Sequencing was done on a sample of naive CD4+ T cells from blood. The receptor source for this set is a man aged 25 to 45 with type 1 diabetes. Each CDR3 is given with its conserved first and last residue. The D gene is left open where the match is weak. Not all rows give a size; the values are once, few, many and, for expanded clones, a class.

abundance,j_gene,d_gene,v_gene,CDR3aa,CDR3nt
few,TRBJ2-3,TRBD2,TRBV5-4,CASSGGGGVSTDTQYF,TGTGCCAGCAGCGGAGGCGGGGGAGTCAGCACAGATACGCAGTATTTT
few,TRBJ1-3,.,TRBV5-1,CASSLEGRETSGNTIYF,TGCGCCAGCAGCTTGGAGGGCAGGGAGACCTCTGGAAACACCATATATTTT
few,TRBJ2-7,.,TRBV28,CASSVTGSSYEQYF,TGTGCCAGCAGTGTTACAGGGAGCTCCTACGAGCAGTACTTC
.,TRBJ2-2,TRBD1,TRBV5-6,CASSDRDRFTGELFF,TGTGCCAGCAGCGACCGGGACAGGTTCACCGGGGAGCTGTTTTTT
few,TRBJ2-5,.,TRBV18,CASSPRPETQYF,TGTGCCAGCTCACCCCGACCTGAGACCCAGTACTTC
few,TRBJ2-7,.,TRBV23-1,CASAPCRYEQYF,TGCGCCAGCGCCCCCTGCAGATACGAGCAGTACTTC
.,TRBJ2-5,.,TRBV5-4,CASRRGSEETQYF,TGTGCCAGCAGACGGGGGTCGGAGGAGACCCAGTACTTC
.,TRBJ2-5,.,TRBV6-5,CASSHQETQYF,TGTGCCAGCAGTCACCAAGAGACCCAGTACTTC
few,TRBJ2-1,.,TRBV30,CAWSQGLLSYNEQFF,TGTGCCTGGAGTCAAGGACTACTCTCCTACAATGAGCAGTTCTTC
.,TRBJ1-4,.,TRBV29-1,CSVAGPNEKLFF,TGCAGCGTGGCCGGGCCCAATGAAAAACTGTTTTTT
few,TRBJ2-2,.,TRBV6-1,CASSPGQNTGELFF,TGTGCCAGCAGTCCGGGACAGAACACCGGGGAGCTGTTTTTT
few,TRBJ2-3,TRBD2,TRBV7-8,CASRAAGGADTQYF,TGTGCCAGCAGAGCGGCGGGAGGGGCAGATACGCAGTATTTT
.,TRBJ2-1,.,TRBV7-9,CASSTTNEQFF,TGTGCCAGCAGCACAACCAATGAGCAGTTCTTC
.,TRBJ2-7,TRBD2,TRBV7-9,CASSLEGLASYEQYF,TGTGCCAGCAGCTTAGAGGGACTAGCTTCCTACGAGCAGTACTTC
few,TRBJ2-1,.,TRBV7-9,CASSLGGDLNEQFF,TGTGCCAGCAGCTTAGGGGGAGATCTAAATGAGCAGTTCTTC
few,TRBJ2-3,.,TRBV4-3,CASSLDTDTQYF,TGCGCCAGCAGCCTCGACACAGATACGCAGTATTTT
.,TRBJ2-7,TRBD2,TRBV2,CASRASGRHSYEQYF,TGTGCCAGCAGAGCTAGCGGGAGACACTCCTACGAGCAGTACTTC
few,TRBJ2-3,.,TRBV2,CASSAGTSSTDTQYF,TGTGCCAGCAGTGCAGGGACTTCATCTACAGATACGCAGTATTTT
few,TRBJ2-2,.,TRBV19,CASSNRNTGELFF,TGTGCCAGTAGTAACAGAAACACCGGGGAGCTGTTTTTT
.,TRBJ1-1,.,TRBV9,CASSVGANTEAFF,TGTGCCAGCAGCGTAGGGGCGAACACTGAAGCTTTCTTT
few,TRBJ2-7,TRBD1,TRBV29-1,CSVLAGTGSSYEQYF,TGCAGCGTCTTGGCCGGGACAGGGTCTTCCTACGAGCAGTACTTC
few,TRBJ2-1,TRBD2,TRBV18,CASSATLAGDNEQFF,TGTGCCAGCTCGGCTACCCTAGCGGGAGACAATGAGCAGTTCTTC
.,TRBJ2-7,.,TRBV4-1,CASSEGVLSYEQYF,TGCGCCAGCAGCGAAGGAGTTTTAAGCTACGAGCAGTACTTC
.,TRBJ1-2,TRBD1,TRBV30,CAWSGTVANYGYTF,TGTGCCTGGAGCGGGACAGTTGCTAACTATGGCTACACCTTC
.,TRBJ2-3,.,TRBV9,CASSAPSVTDTQYF,TGTGCCAGCAGCGCCCCCTCGGTTACAGATACGCAGTATTTT
.,TRBJ2-5,TRBD1,TRBV5-1,CASSRGTGGVLETQYF,TGCGCCAGCAGCCGAGGGACAGGGGGCGTTTTGGAGACCCAGTACTTC
.,TRBJ2-3,.,TRBV6-6,CASSPSTDTQYF,TGTGCCAGCAGCCCGAGTACAGATACGCAGTATTTT
.,TRBJ1-2,TRBD1,TRBV9,CASRVNQKTGNYGYTF,TGTGCCAGCAGAGTAAATCAGAAGACAGGGAACTATGGCTACACCTTC